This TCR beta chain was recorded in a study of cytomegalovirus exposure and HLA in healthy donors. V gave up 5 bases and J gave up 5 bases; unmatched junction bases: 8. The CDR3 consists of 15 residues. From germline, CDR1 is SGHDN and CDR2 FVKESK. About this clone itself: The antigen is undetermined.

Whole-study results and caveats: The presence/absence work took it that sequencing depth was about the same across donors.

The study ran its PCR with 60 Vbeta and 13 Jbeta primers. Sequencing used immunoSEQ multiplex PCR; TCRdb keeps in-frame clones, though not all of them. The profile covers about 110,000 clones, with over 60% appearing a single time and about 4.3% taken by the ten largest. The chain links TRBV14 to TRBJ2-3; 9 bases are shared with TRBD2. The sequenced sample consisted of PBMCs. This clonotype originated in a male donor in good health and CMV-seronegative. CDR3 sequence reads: CASSATSGTGDTQYF. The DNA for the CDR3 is TGTGCCAGCAGCGCGACTAGCGGCACTGGAGATACGCAGTATTTT.